This T cell receptor (beta chain) originates from a study of blood T cell repertoires in acute mononucleosis (dated by TCRdb to about 2020). With respect to the entire study: To capture the primary response, acute-phase samples were obtained within 2 weeks of when symptoms began. During acute infection, about 2% and 1% of blood CD8 T cells were made up of mean YVL-BR-specific and GLC-BM-specific cells, respectively. A mean blood EBV load of around 3.8 log10 genome copies per million B cells was observed during acute infection, and a mean blood EBV load of 2.5 to 3 was observed at convalescence.

Overall study results and their limits: Because only a fraction of each donor's blood was analyzed, sampling error might partly account for the low clonotype overlap between the acute and convalescent samples. GLC-BM selection appeared to involve both chains, including public TCRbeta motifs on BV14-BJ2 and BV20-BJ1 alongside a TCRalpha motif on AV5-AJ31. Only a few donors were included in the cohort, so group averages were based on very few individuals. Although only approximately 10% of unique acute clonotypes carried over into convalescence, these persisting clonotypes made up most of the response, and the remainder were seemingly replaced by new, diverse de novo clonotypes.

The sample's time point, from its label and the paper: acute infectious mononucleosis, at clinical presentation within 2 weeks of symptom onset (visit 1). Over primary infection, the study followed CD8 T cell responses to two immunodominant EBV epitopes: BRLF1 109 (YVL-BR) and BMLF1 280 (GLC-BM). A positive serum heterophile antibody test and EBV viral capsid antigen-specific IgM indicated primary EBV infection. Total CD8 T cells were first enriched from PBMCs by magnetic positive selection (MACS). Live CD3+ CD8+ tetramer+ cells were sorted on a FACSAria III to over 90% purity. Cell sorting used a PE-conjugated tetramer carrying the BMLF1 280-288 peptide. TCR repertoires of EBV epitope-specific CD8 T cells were deep-sequenced directly ex vivo after tetramer sorting, at acute infection and at convalescence. Donors were a few people aged roughly 18 to 30 with clinical acute infectious mononucleosis and laboratory evidence of primary EBV infection. Heparinized peripheral blood was collected once when donors presented clinically with mononucleosis symptoms and a second time roughly 6 months afterward. PBMCs were isolated by Ficoll-Paque density gradient centrifugation.

Concerning this clone itself: The record has no base qualities; no much larger clone is one base away.

For TCR profiling, total RNA from at least 9,000 sorted tetramer+ CD8 T cells was reverse transcribed into cDNA. PCR amplification of CDR3 regions used primers annealing to V and J regions and added unique molecular identifiers so that templates could be tracked. The immunoSEQ platform, including its sequencing and error-correction standards, was used to profile TCRalpha and TCRbeta chains. As for how the authors treated the data: Clonal copy numbers were corrected for sequencing and PCR errors, and CDR3s were defined according to IMGT conventions. Analysis was restricted to productive rearrangements and performed with immunoSEQ Analyzer versions 2.0 and 3.0, while gene-pairing frequencies underwent further processing in Microsoft Excel. V-J pairings were visualized as Circos plots, and CDR3 motifs were found with MEME plus a custom motifSearch program. The probability of generation of TCR sequences was calculated using the OLGA algorithm. Clonotypes seen at both visits were designated persistent, clonotypes seen only acutely were designated nonpersistent, and clonotypes seen only at convalescence were designated de novo. A public TCR was defined as an amino acid clonotype used by more than one donor. As stored in TCRdb, this immuneACCESS dataset retains in-frame rearrangements with V and J assigned. A fraction of the clones does not appear; measured against another copy, unresolved V genes explain less than half of the discrepancy, and the remainder lacks a known reason. That table supplies the V and J calls and clone size; D and trimming were determined from the DNA. This sample lists roughly 2,500 clones; about 70% were detected once. The top ten clones comprise about 51% of the sample.

According to the germline V gene, CDR1 reads SGHDN and CDR2 reads FVKESK. Reading from cysteine to phenylalanine, the CDR3 counts 12 amino acids. The read is trimmed to its CDR3 DNA, 36 bases read in frame from base 1. From V the trimming removes 3 bases and from J it removes 8 bases, while the gene matches leave 3 bases of the junction unaccounted for. The material was EBV GLC epitope tetramer+ CD8+ T cells sorted from PBMCs, obtained during acute infectious mononucleosis. In light of the paper, this sample's cell subset or site label describes: CD8 T cells binding tetramer with EBV BMLF1 280-288 peptide (GLC-BM). This chain is built from TRBV14 and TRBJ2-5, and 7 junction bases match TRBD2. This TCR came from a woman aged 18-29 years with infectious mononucleosis caused by EBV. The CDR3 amino acid sequence is: CASSQPGGTQYF. The DNA is TGTGCCAGCAGCCAGCCGGGGGGTACCCAGTACTTC.